The rows below give T cell receptor beta chains drawn from one sample of a study of blood T cell repertoires in COVID-19. The assay was immunoSEQ multiplex PCR, and TCRdb's table has in-frame clones only and misses some. This sample has 200,000 to 300,000 clones; around 84% occur once, and the top ten carry under 5%. Input material: peripheral blood. The receptors here all came from a man aged 55 to 70 with acute or convalescent COVID-19. Each CDR3 is given with its conserved first and last residue. The order of the fields is V gene, CDR3 length, CDR3 protein.

TRBV18 15 CASSASKGGSNEQFF
TRBV7-2 15 CASSHQGGGGSPLHF
TRBV28 14 CASSLGTPSYEQYF
TRBV5-1 15 CASSLGRSSYNEQFF
TRBV7-3 14 CASSPGSGGYEQYF
TRBV12-3/TRBV12-4 13 CASTGQGTDTQYF
TRBV6-5 15 CASRRTGDTGNTIYF
TRBV7-6 20 CASSRDVPQTRYLTGNTIYF
TRBV9 17 CASSLGSTGKRGNEQFF
TRBV6-5 16 CASSYSTIRGGNTIYF
TRBV5-6 14 CASSLGNRGTEAFF
TRBV5-1 16 CASSLRSGTVSYEQYF
TRBV30 15 CAWSAGQGSNQPQHF
TRBV20-1 11 CSGAEYNEQFF
TRBV18 14 CASSPQQAEGGYTF
TRBV28 13 CASIAGPSYEQYF
TRBV7-8 15 CASSSKDRGNSPLHF
TRBV7-8 15 CASSLGTGVFTEAFF
TRBV18 16 CASSPPGLPNTGELFF
TRBV3-1/TRBV3-2 14 CASSIPGVQETQYF
TRBV4-3 16 CASSQAIGTAKEKLFF
TRBV19 15 CASSGIGGGYNEQFF
TRBV4-3 16 CASSQDVTGVNEKLFF